Presented here are 28 T cell receptor beta chains from one specimen sequenced in a study of T cells in Graves' hyperthyroidism and ophthalmopathy. TCR beta CDR3 sequences were amplified from RNA transcripts. A first-round RT-PCR of the TCR CDR3 used the HTBI primer set. TCRdb redid the calling of the multiplex PCR reads with MiXCR, one entry per CDR3 protein. This table has some 740,000 distinct CDR3 sequences, approximately 15% appearing once. The specimen was blood. These receptors all stem from a woman aged 18-29 years with Graves' hyperthyroidism.

This clonotype came up a few times. The rearrangement links TRBV20-1 to TRBJ2-7; the match to TRBD2 covers 9 bases. Germline V CDR1 and CDR2: DFQATT, SNEGSKA (reference sequence). The J segment lost 2 bases and the V segment lost 5 bases, leaving 10 bases of the junction unmatched. The CDR3 extends over 15 amino acids. CDR3 region: CSARKGLAGPYEQYF. The CDR3 DNA is TGCAGTGCTCGTAAGGGGCTAGCGGGGCCCTACGAGCAGTACTTC.

In its sample, this clonotype was seen many times. The chain recombines TRBV12-3 or TRBV12-4 with TRBJ1-5; D gene ambiguous. V lost 3 bases, J lost 5 bases, and 5 bases lay in between. The CDR3 spans 12 residues. CDR3: CASSFAYQPQHF. The CDR3 region has the DNA TGTGCCAGCAGTTTTGCCTATCAGCCCCAGCATTTT.

This clonotype has ten or more counts. CDR3 in DNA: TGTGCCAGCAGTGGACTAGCGGGAGGGCCCGGGGAGCTGTTTTTT. This translates into CASSGLAGGPGELFF. This chain links TRBV2 with TRBJ2-2, with 14 bases identical to TRBD2. CDR3 length equals 15 residues. CDR1 and CDR2 from the germline V gene are SNHLY and FYNNEI. The ends lost 4 bases at V and 6 bases at J; junction bases unmatched: 1.

This clonotype was counted many times. V usage is TRBV28 and J usage is TRBJ1-5, with D perhaps matching TRBD1 (5 bases). Trimming stripped 3 bases from V and 2 bases from J, with 17 bases between. CDR1 is MDHEN, CDR2 SYDVKM, per germline. The CDR3 consists of 17 residues. The CDR3 loop is CASSFRSFGGGNQPQHF. CDR3 nucleotides: TGTGCCAGCAGTTTTAGATCCTTCGGGGGAGGCAATCAGCCCCAGCATTTT.

This clonotype was seen many times. The rearrangement uses TRBV5-1 and TRBJ1-1; D is unclear. The CDR3 contains 14 residues. V was pared by 2 bases and J by 0 bases, with 8 bases between. Germline values: CDR1 SGHRS, CDR2 YFSETQ. In nucleotides, the CDR3 is TGCGCCAGCAGCTTTACCCACATGAACACTGAAGCTTTCTTT. Its translation: CASSFTHMNTEAFF.

This sequence joins TRBV29-1 and TRBJ2-1; unclear D gene. V dropped 4 bases and J dropped 1 base, with 11 bases sitting between them. This CDR3 contains 14 residues. The germline V gene has CDR1 SQVTM and CDR2 ANQGSEA. CDR3 residues: CSVVEYSSYNEQFF. The CDR3 DNA reads TGCAGCGTTGTGGAGTATTCGTCCTACAATGAGCAGTTCTTC.

This chain links TRBV11-2 with TRBJ2-7, with TRBD2 as a possible D gene (5 bases). Germline CDR1 is SGHAT and CDR2 is FQNNGV. CDR3 length: 15 amino acids. V lost 0 bases and J lost 0, with 9 bases in between. CDR3 region: CASSLDEGFSYEQYF. DNA of the CDR3: TGTGCCAGCAGCTTAGATGAGGGCTTCTCCTACGAGCAGTACTTC. Full variable domain (missing parts from reference TRBV11-2 and TRBJ2-7): EAGVAQSPRYKIIEKRQSVAFWCNPISGHATLYWYQQILGQGPKLLIQFQNNGVVDDSQLPKDRFSAERLKGVDSTLKIQPAKLEDSAVYLCASSLDEGFSYEQYFGPGTRLTVT.

This clonotype was picked up a small number of times. The chain links TRBV4-2 to TRBJ2-7, with TRBD2 identical over 10 bases. CDR3 length equals 17 residues. Trimming removed 0 bases from V and 1 base from J; junction bases left unmatched: 6. Germline CDR1 and CDR2: LGHNA and YNFKEQ. CDR3 sequence (DNA): TGTGCCAGCAGCCAAGACCCTAGCGGGAGATTATCCTACGAGCAGTACTTC. Translation gives CASSQDPSGRLSYEQYF.

This clonotype was seen many times. The chain is built from TRBV6-1 and TRBJ2-3; TRBD2 matches 10 bases. Trimming removed 7 bases from V and 4 bases from J; junction bases left unmatched: 8. The germline V gene has CDR1 MNHNS and CDR2 SASEGT. The CDR3 extends over 15 amino acids. The CDR3 spells CASTSTSGVADTQYF. CDR3 sequence (DNA): TGTGCCAGCACTTCCACTAGCGGGGTCGCAGATACGCAGTATTTT.

This clonotype occurred many times. This chain connects TRBV29-1 to TRBJ1-5, with D possibly being TRBD1 (5 bases). The ends were cut back, 4 bases at V and 2 bases at J, with 6 bases in the middle. The CDR3 loop spans 12 amino acids. Germline V gives CDR1 SQVTM, CDR2 ANQGSEA. In DNA form, the CDR3 reads TGCAGCGTTGGGGGCGGCAATCAGCCCCAGCATTTT. It translates to CSVGGGNQPQHF.

This clonotype was picked up many times. The chain is built from TRBV12-3 or TRBV12-4 and TRBJ2-7, with D possibly being TRBD2 (6 bases). CDR3 length: 14 amino acids. V lost 4 bases and J lost 5, with 15 bases in between. The CDR3 nucleotides read TGTGCCAGCAGTTCGCGACTAGTTACCCACGAGCAGTACTTC. Translation gives CASSSRLVTHEQYF.

CDR3 sequence reads: CSARPVSHMGLERETQYF. The CDR3 DNA follows: TGCAGCGCTCGACCGGTTTCTCATATGGGACTAGAACGAGAGACCCAGTACTTC. The V and J genes are TRBV29-1 and TRBJ2-5, with 8 nucleotides matching TRBD2. The germline CDR1 and CDR2 sequences are SQVTM and ANQGSEA. The CDR3 extends over 18 amino acids. V gave up 7 bases and J gave up 4 bases; unmatched junction bases: 23.

The table lists this clonotype with a few counts. The chain links TRBV4-2 to TRBJ2-1; 9 positions match TRBD2. The trim removed 3 bases at V and 8 bases at J, leaving 2 bases unmatched. The CDR3 extends over 13 amino acids. Germline-derived CDR1 and CDR2 are LGHNA and YNFKEQ. The CDR3 region is CASSQRLADEQFF. In DNA, the CDR3 is TGTGCCAGCAGCCAGCGACTAGCGGATGAGCAGTTCTTC.

The V and J genes are TRBV24-1 and TRBJ2-2; weak D call: TRBD2 (6 bases). The V end was cut by 9 bases, the J end by 6 bases, with 13 bases between. The CDR3 spans 13 residues. CDR1 and CDR2 (germline): KGHDR, SFDVKD. The CDR3 nucleotides are TGTGCCACCCAGGGACTGGCGCCCGGGGAGCTGTTTTTT. Translated: CATQGLAPGELFF.

This clonotype has at least ten counts. The chain carries TRBV15 and TRBJ1-2, with TRBD1 matching over 8 bases. Germline assignment: CDR1 LNHNV and CDR2 YYDKDF (reference sequence). V lost 1 base, J lost 9 bases, and 7 bases stayed unmatched. The CDR3 contains 14 residues. CDR3 sequence reads: CATSRGMGQESYTF. In DNA, the CDR3 is TGTGCCACCAGCAGAGGGATGGGACAGGAAAGCTACACCTTC.

This clonotype has just a few counts. The chain combines TRBV13 with TRBJ2-1; the match to TRBD2 covers 7 bases. The junction had 12 bases not matched to a gene; V was cut back by 4 bases and J by 6 bases. The germline V gene encodes CDR1 PRHDT and CDR2 FYEKMQ (reference sequence). CDR3 size: 16 residues. CDR3: CASSSSRGEGGNEQFF. Here the CDR3 DNA reads TGTGCCAGCAGCTCCAGCCGGGGGGAGGGAGGCAATGAGCAGTTCTTC.

A few counts support this clonotype. CDR3 in amino acids: CASSLLGLAGVLHEQYF. The CDR3 region has the DNA TGTGCCAGCAGCTTATTGGGACTAGCGGGAGTTTTACACGAGCAGTACTTC. The chain carries TRBV5-4 and TRBJ2-7; 14 nucleotides line up with TRBD2. The CDR3 contains 17 residues. The V and J ends lost 2 bases and 5 bases, in that order; junction bases with no gene match: 9. The germline gives CDR1 SGHNT, CDR2 YYREEE (reference sequence).

V gene TRBV20-1 combines with J gene TRBJ2-4; a possible D gene is TRBD2 (6 bases). CDR1 is DFQATT, CDR2 SNEGSKA, per germline (reference sequence). The CDR3 has 14 residues. The V and J ends lost 8 bases and 1 base respectively, with 15 bases between them. The CDR3 sequence is CSPMEEGAKNIQYF. DNA for the CDR3: TGCAGTCCCATGGAGGAGGGGGCCAAAAACATTCAGTACTTC.

This clonotype occurred many times. This chain links TRBV3-1 with TRBJ2-1, with TRBD2 matching 8 bases. Per germline, CDR1 LGHDT and CDR2 YNNKEL (reference sequence). This CDR3 contains 18 residues. J lost 3 bases, V lost 4 bases, and 14 bases had no gene match. In DNA, the CDR3 is TGTGCCAGCAGCCCAGGAGGGAGTCGGCTAGCGGGCTACAATGAGCAGTTCTTC. Translated, it gives CASSPGGSRLAGYNEQFF.

This clonotype was seen more than once but under ten times. V and J are TRBV29-1 and TRBJ2-2; no clear D. The CDR3 consists of 13 residues. The germline V gene encodes CDR1 SQVTM and CDR2 ANQGSEA. The V and J ends lost 3 bases and 5 bases respectively, with 10 bases between them. CDR3: CSVDGYGTGELFF. In DNA, the CDR3 is TGCAGCGTTGATGGTTACGGGACCGGGGAGCTGTTTTTT.

Remarks on this clonotype: Being one base from a much bigger clone, this may be a read error. The chain has TRBV7-9 and TRBJ1-2, with 11 bases lining up with TRBD1. The J segment lost 8 bases and the V segment lost 2 bases, leaving 4 bases of the junction unmatched. The CDR3 sequence is 14 residues long. Looked up from germline, CDR1 is SEHNR and CDR2 is FQNEAQ (reference sequence). CDR3 sequence reads: CASSLTGTGGGYTF. For the CDR3, the DNA is TGTGCCAGCAGCTTAACGGGGACAGGGGGAGGCTACACCTTC.

This clonotype was recorded many times. The chain has TRBV6-2 or TRBV6-3 and TRBJ1-5, with D possibly TRBD1 on 5 matching bases. The CDR3 spans 15 residues. Germline-derived CDR1 and CDR2 are MNHEY and SVGEGT. Trimming stripped 1 base from V and 5 bases from J, with 12 bases between. CDR3 coding DNA: TGTGCCAGCAGTTACTGGGAAACAGGTGATCAGCCCCAGCATTTT. This gives the protein CASSYWETGDQPQHF.

This clonotype was counted ten times or more. This chain joins TRBV28 and TRBJ2-4, with TRBD1 identical over 7 bases. CDR3 length: 12 residues. The ends lost 4 bases at V and 12 bases at J; junction bases unmatched: 6. Germline V CDR1 and CDR2: MDHEN, SYDVKM. The CDR3 loop is CASSSQGRSQYF. In nucleotides, the CDR3 is TGTGCCAGCAGTTCACAGGGGAGATCTCAGTACTTC.

This clonotype was seen many times. The V gene is TRBV5-1, the J gene TRBJ2-1; 12 bases fit TRBD1. The CDR3 is 14 residues long. V dropped 4 bases and J dropped 8; count of bases not matched to a gene: 4. Germline V gene data show CDR1 as SGHRS and CDR2 as YFSETQ. The CDR3 reads CASSRGTGGDEQFF. The CDR3 DNA reads TGCGCCAGCAGCAGGGGGACAGGGGGCGATGAGCAGTTCTTC.

This clonotype showed up many times. The genes are TRBV2 and TRBJ1-2; D is perhaps TRBD1 (5 bases). Germline loops: CDR1 SNHLY, CDR2 FYNNEI. The CDR3 loop spans 14 amino acids. V lost 4 bases and J 4 bases, leaving 13 bases between the germline ends. The CDR3 loop is CASSGWDGSYGYTF. In nucleotides, the CDR3 is TGTGCCAGCAGTGGTTGGGACGGAAGCTATGGCTACACCTTC. The complete variable domain, with remaining parts taken from reference TRBV2 and TRBJ1-2, reads EPEVTQTPSHQVTQMGQEVILRCVPISNHLYFYWYRQILGQKVEFLVSFYNNEISEKSEIFDDQFSVERPDGSNFTLKIRSTKLEDSAMYFCASSGWDGSYGYTFGSGTRLTVV.

Comments on this clonotype: A much larger clone is a single base away; this may be a read error. The conserved phenylalanine or tryptophan normally closing the CDR3 is absent here, so this likely arose from a read error. CDR3 coding DNA: TGTGCCAGCACCGGGACGGCCCTGAACACTGAAGCTTTCCTT. Its translation: CASTGTALNTEAFL. The chain couples TRBV28 to TRBJ1-1; TRBD1 is a possible D gene (5 bases). Trimming cost V 7 bases and J 0 bases, with 12 bases left between them. The CDR3 is 14 amino acids. Germline V gene lookup returns CDR1 MDHEN and CDR2 SYDVKM.

This clonotype was detected ten times or more. J is TRBJ2-7 and V is TRBV30, with D maybe TRBD2 (6 bases). With 7 bases removed from V and 4 bases from J, the gap between germline ends came to 8 bases. Germline V gives CDR1 GTSNPN, CDR2 SVGIG (reference sequence). The CDR3 contains 10 residues. The CDR3: CASAGYEQYF. The CDR3, as DNA: TGTGCCTCTGCGGGGTACGAGCAGTACTTC.

The table lists this clonotype with many counts. This chain connects TRBV2 to TRBJ1-1; D gene ambiguous. Germline V gives CDR1 SNHLY, CDR2 FYNNEI. The CDR3 runs 13 residues. V was pared by 2 bases and J by 11 bases, with 15 bases between. Written as DNA, the CDR3 is TGTGCCAGCAGTGAACAGGTGTTGAATAAGGCTTTCTTT. Its protein product is CASSEQVLNKAFF.